This TCR beta chain originates from a study of CD8 T cells in ankylosing spondylitis. Study conclusions and caveats: Some of the motif variants had earlier been found in reactive arthritis patients' fluid and blood. It appeared that ankylosing spondylitis blood was characterized by a TCR beta motif of roughly 8 highly homologous variants. Disease-linked clones reportedly concentrated significantly in matched ankylosing spondylitis synovial fluid.

The germline gives CDR1 SGHRS, CDR2 YFSETQ. The germline V and J ends were trimmed by 4 bases and 6 bases, with 17 bases remaining between them. The length of the CDR3 is 14 residues. This clonotype has at least ten counts. Its cognate antigen is unknown. Each CDR3 protein gets one entry after TCRdb re-called the 5' RACE reads with MiXCR. The data show roughly 68,000 distinct CDR3 sequences, 6.2% seen once. This TCR was recovered from a male donor with ankylosing spondylitis. V is TRBV5-1 and J is TRBJ2-7, with D perhaps TRBD2 (7 bases). The sequenced sample was synovial fluid, either unsorted or a sorted T cell fraction (not recorded which). CDR3 DNA: TGCGCCAGCAGCCCGGGGGGCCCTCTCCGCGAGCAGTACTTC. This sequence encodes CASSPGGPLREQYF.